Listed below are T cell receptor beta chains from one sample, sequenced in a study of T cells in localized non-small cell lung cancer. The table came from immunoSEQ multiplex PCR; TCRdb's copy has only in-frame clones and leaves some out. The data show more than 20,000 clones, more than 75% seen once. Material: PBMCs, obtained before any cancer treatment. The receptors were gathered from a woman aged 35 to 69 with stage II squamous cell lung carcinoma. Each CDR3 is given with its conserved first and last residue. A D gene is named only where the DNA matches it firmly. Clone size is shown for a subset of rows, as once, few, many or a class of expanded clone.

j_call v_call clone_size d_call cdr3_aa cdr3_nt
TRBJ2-1 TRBV5-4 . . CASSTGRNNEQFF TGTGCCAGCAGCACGGGACGGAACAATGAGCAGTTCTTC
TRBJ2-1 TRBV7-9 once . CASSLQSWEQFF TGTGCCAGCAGCTTACAGTCCTGGGAGCAGTTCTTC
TRBJ1-5 TRBV2 . . CASSVGQSNQPQHF TGTGCCAGCAGTGTCGGACAGAGCAATCAGCCCCAGCATTTT
TRBJ1-5 TRBV18 . . CASSPSGQGLSNQPQHF TGTGCCAGCTCACCATCCGGGCAAGGCCTTAGCAATCAGCCCCAGCATTTT
TRBJ2-6 TRBV5-5 . . CASSLFSFGTGANVLTF TGTGCCAGCAGCTTGTTTAGTTTTGGGACTGGGGCCAACGTCCTGACTTTC
TRBJ2-5 TRBV10-3 once TRBD1 CAISNKDRVQETQYF TGTGCCATCAGTAATAAGGACAGGGTCCAAGAGACCCAGTACTTC
TRBJ2-1 TRBV7-7 few . CASSLGYNNEQFF TGTGCCAGCAGCCTAGGGTACAACAATGAGCAGTTCTTC
TRBJ1-2 TRBV11-2 . TRBD1 CASSGPRGSDGYTF TGTGCCAGCAGCGGACCCAGGGGGTCGGATGGCTACACCTTC
TRBJ2-7 TRBV6-5 . . CASSEGGPYEQYF TGTGCCAGCTCAGAGGGGGGCCCCTACGAGCAGTACTTC
TRBJ2-3 TRBV2 . TRBD2 CAMGTSGKDTQYF TGTGCCATGGGGACTAGCGGGAAGGATACGCAGTATTTT
TRBJ2-7 TRBV7-2 . . CASSLSYYDVEQYF TGTGCCAGCAGCTTGAGCTACTACGACGTCGAGCAGTACTTC
TRBJ2-1 TRBV2 . TRBD2 CASSRSGLAAKGEQFF TGTGCCAGCAGTAGATCGGGACTAGCGGCGAAGGGTGAGCAGTTCTTC
TRBJ2-5 TRBV5-1 . TRBD2 CASSWGGSIFSETQYF TGCGCCAGCAGCTGGGGGGGATCTATATTCTCAGAGACCCAGTACTTC
TRBJ2-7 TRBV6-5 . TRBD2 CASSQLGLAGGEQYF TGTGCCAGCAGCCAGCTCGGACTAGCGGGAGGCGAGCAGTACTTC
TRBJ2-2 TRBV7-8 . . CASSLVLTGVGELFF TGTGCCAGCAGCTTAGTGTTGACTGGGGTCGGGGAGCTGTTTTTT
TRBJ2-7 TRBV7-2 . . CASSLSRLSSYEQYF TGTGCCAGCAGCTTGTCGCGCCTGAGCTCCTACGAGCAGTACTTC
TRBJ1-1 TRBV29-1 few . CSVVRGTTEAFF TGCAGCGTTGTAAGGGGTACGACTGAAGCTTTCTTT
TRBJ2-3 TRBV27 . TRBD2 CASMLAGGITDTQYF TGTGCCAGCATGCTAGCGGGAGGCATAACAGATACGCAGTATTTT
TRBJ2-5 TRBV6-1 . TRBD2 CASKRGLASETQYF TGTGCCAGCAAAAGGGGACTAGCGTCAGAGACCCAGTACTTC
TRBJ1-2 TRBV6-1 once . CASSAGLKQGWSGYTF TGTGCCAGCAGTGCGGGGCTTAAACAGGGTTGGAGTGGCTACACCTTC
TRBJ1-1 TRBV5-1 . . CASSLWNSNTEAFF TGCGCCAGCAGCTTGTGGAATTCGAACACTGAAGCTTTCTTT
TRBJ2-7 TRBV9 . . CASSVDRGYEQYF TGTGCCAGCAGCGTAGACCGTGGATACGAGCAGTACTTC
TRBJ1-3 TRBV7-9 . . CASKSREPSSFSGNTIYF TGTGCCAGCAAATCCAGGGAACCCTCATCCTTCTCTGGAAACACCATATATTTT
TRBJ2-1 TRBV7-2 . . CASSLALVSGGDNEQFF TGTGCCAGCAGCTTAGCGCTAGTTAGCGGAGGGGACAATGAGCAGTTCTTC
TRBJ1-1 TRBV14 . . CASSPYTTGAFF TGTGCCAGCAGCCCGTACACAACCGGAGCTTTCTTT